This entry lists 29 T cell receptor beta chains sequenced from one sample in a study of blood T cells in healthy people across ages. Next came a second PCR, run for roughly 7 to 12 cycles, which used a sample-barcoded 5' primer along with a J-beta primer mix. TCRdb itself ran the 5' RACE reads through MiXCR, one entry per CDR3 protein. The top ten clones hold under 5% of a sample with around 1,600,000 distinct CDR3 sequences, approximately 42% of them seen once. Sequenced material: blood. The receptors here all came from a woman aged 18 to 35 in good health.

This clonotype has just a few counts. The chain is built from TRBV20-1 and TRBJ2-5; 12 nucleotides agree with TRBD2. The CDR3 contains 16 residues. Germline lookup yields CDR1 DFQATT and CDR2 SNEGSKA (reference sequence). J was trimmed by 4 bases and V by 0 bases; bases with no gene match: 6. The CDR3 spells CSAREPSGGALETQYF. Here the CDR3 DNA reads TGCAGTGCTAGAGAACCTAGCGGGGGGGCCCTAGAGACCCAGTACTTC.

CDR3 DNA sequence: TGTGCCAGCAGTCAGGGGCCGAGCACTGAAGCTTTCTTT. This encodes CASSQGPSTEAFF. The V and J genes are TRBV6-5 and TRBJ1-1, with a possible D match to TRBD1 (6 bases). CDR3 length: 13 residues. Trimming removed 5 bases at V and 4 bases at J, with 11 bases between. CDR1 and CDR2 from the germline V gene are MNHEY and SVGAGI.

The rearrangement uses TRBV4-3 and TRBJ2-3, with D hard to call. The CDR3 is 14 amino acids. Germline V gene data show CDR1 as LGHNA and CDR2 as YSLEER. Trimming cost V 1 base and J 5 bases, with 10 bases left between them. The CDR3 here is CASSQVLLGDTQYF. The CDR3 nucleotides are TGCGCCAGCAGCCAAGTTCTTTTGGGAGATACGCAGTATTTT.

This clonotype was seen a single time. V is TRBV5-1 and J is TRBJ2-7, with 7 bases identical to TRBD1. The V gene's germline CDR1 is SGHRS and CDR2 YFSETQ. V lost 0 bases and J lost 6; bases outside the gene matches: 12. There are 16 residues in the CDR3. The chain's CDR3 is CASSLASGTALSEQYF. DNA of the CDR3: TGCGCCAGCAGCTTGGCTTCCGGGACAGCCCTCTCCGAGCAGTACTTC.

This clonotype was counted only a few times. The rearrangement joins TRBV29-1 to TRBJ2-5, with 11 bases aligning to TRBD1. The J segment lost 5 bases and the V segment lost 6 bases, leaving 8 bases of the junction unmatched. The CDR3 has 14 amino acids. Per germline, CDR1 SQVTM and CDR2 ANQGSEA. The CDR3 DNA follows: TGCAGCGTCGGAAGGACAGGGGGCATGGAGACCCAGTACTTC. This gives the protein CSVGRTGGMETQYF.

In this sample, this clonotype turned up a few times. The CDR3 spells CASSLDGQGAMEKLFF. The DNA of the CDR3 is TGCGCCAGCAGCTTGGACGGACAGGGGGCGATGGAAAAACTGTTTTTT. V and J are TRBV5-1 and TRBJ1-4, with 11 bases identical to TRBD1. This CDR3 contains 16 residues. The V and J ends lost 0 bases and 8 bases, in that order; junction bases with no gene match: 6. The germline V gene encodes CDR1 SGHRS and CDR2 YFSETQ.

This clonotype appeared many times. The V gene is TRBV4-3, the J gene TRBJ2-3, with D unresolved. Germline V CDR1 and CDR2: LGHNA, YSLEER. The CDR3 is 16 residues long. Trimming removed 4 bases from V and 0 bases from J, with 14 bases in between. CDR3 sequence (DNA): TGCGCCAGCAGCCCCCTCGTATGGTCTAGCACAGATACGCAGTATTTT. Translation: CASSPLVWSSTDTQYF.

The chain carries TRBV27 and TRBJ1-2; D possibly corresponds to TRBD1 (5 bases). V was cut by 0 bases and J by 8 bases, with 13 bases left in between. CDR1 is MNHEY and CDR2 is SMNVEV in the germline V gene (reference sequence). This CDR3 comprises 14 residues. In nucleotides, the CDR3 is TGTGCCAGCAGTTTATCTGGGGGGACGGGGGGCTACACCTTC. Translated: CASSLSGGTGGYTF.

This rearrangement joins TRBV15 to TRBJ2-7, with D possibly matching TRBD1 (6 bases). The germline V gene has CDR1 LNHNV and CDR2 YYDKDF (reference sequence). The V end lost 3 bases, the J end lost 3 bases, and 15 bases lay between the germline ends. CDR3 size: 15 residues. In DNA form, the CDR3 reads TGTGCCACCAGCAGGGAAACAGGGAAGGTCTACGAGCAGTACTTC. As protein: CATSRETGKVYEQYF. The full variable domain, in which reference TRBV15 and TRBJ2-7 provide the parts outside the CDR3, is DAMVIQNPRYQVTQFGKPVTLSCSQTLNHNVMYWYQQKSSQAPKLLFHYYDKDFNNEADTPDNFQSRRPNTSFCFLDIRSPGLGDTAMYLCATSRETGKVYEQYFGPGTRLTVT.

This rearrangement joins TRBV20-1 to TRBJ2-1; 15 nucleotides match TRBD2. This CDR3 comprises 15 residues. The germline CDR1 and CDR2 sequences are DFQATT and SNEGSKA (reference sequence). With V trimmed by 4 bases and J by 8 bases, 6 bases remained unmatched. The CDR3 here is CSAMRTSGGAHEQFF. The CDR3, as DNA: TGCAGTGCTATGAGGACTAGCGGGGGGGCTCATGAGCAGTTCTTC.

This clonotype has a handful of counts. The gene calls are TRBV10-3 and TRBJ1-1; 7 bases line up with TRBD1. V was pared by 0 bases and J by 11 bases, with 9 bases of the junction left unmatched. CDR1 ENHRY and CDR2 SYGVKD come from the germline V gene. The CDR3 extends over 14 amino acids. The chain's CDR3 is CAISESEGARWAFF. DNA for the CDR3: TGTGCCATCAGTGAGTCGGAGGGGGCGAGATGGGCTTTCTTT.

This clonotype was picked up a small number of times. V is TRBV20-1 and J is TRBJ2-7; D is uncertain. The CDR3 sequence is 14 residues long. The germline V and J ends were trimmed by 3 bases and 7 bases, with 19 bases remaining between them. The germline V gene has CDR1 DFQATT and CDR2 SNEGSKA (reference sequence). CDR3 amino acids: CSASKDAIDGEQYF. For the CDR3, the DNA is TGCAGTGCTAGTAAGGACGCCATCGACGGTGAGCAGTACTTC.

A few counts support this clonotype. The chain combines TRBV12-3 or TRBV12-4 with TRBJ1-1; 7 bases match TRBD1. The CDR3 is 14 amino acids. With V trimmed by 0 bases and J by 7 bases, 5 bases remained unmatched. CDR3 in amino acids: CASSLAGGSIEAFF. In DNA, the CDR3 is TGTGCCAGCAGTTTAGCAGGGGGCTCGATTGAAGCTTTCTTT.

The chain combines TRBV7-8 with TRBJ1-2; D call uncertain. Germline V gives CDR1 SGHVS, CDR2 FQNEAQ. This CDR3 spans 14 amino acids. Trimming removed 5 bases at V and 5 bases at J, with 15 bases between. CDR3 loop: CASSPAGREYGYTF. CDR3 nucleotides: TGTGCCAGCAGCCCCGCGGGGAGGGAGTATGGCTACACCTTC.

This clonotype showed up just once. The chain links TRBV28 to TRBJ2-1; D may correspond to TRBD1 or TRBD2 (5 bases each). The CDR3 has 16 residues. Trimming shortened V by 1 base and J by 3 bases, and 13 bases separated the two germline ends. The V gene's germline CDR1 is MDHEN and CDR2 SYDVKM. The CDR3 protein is CASSLSRDGYYNEQFF. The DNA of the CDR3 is TGTGCCAGCAGTTTATCCCGGGACGGATACTACAATGAGCAGTTCTTC.

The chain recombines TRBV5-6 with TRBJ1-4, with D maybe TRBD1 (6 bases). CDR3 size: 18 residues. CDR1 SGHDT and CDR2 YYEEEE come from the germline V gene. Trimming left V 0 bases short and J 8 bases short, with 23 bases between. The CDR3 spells CASSLGWTDDRRREKLFF. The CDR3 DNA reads TGTGCCAGCAGCTTGGGGTGGACTGATGACAGGCGTCGCGAAAAACTGTTTTTT.

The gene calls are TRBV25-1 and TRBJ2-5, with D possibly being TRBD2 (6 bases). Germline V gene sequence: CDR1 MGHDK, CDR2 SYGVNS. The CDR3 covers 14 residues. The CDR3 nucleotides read TGTGCTAGCGGTGACTCTGGTGGGAAAGAGACCCAGTACTTC. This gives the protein CASGDSGGKETQYF.

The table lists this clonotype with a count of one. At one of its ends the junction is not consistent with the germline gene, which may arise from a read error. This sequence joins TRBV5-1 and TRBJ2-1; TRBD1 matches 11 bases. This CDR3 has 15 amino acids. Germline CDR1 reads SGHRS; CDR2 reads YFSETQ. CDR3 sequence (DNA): TGCGCCAGAAGCTCCGGGACAGGGGGGTACAATGAGCAGTTCTTC. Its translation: CARSSGTGGYNEQFF.

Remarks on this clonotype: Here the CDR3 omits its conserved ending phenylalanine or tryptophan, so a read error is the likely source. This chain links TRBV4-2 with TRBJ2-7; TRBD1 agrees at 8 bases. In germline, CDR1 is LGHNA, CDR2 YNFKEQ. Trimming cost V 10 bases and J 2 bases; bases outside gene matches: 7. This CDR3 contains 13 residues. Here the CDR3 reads CATGGQGPYEQYS. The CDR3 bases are TGTGCCACCGGAGGACAGGGACCCTACGAGCAGTACTCC.

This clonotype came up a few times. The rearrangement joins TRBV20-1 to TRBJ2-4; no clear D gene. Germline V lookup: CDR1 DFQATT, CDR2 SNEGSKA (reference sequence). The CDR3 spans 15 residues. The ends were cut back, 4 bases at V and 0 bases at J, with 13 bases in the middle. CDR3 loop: CSAKNPALAKNIQYF. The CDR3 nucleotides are TGCAGTGCTAAAAACCCAGCCCTAGCCAAAAACATTCAGTACTTC.

For the CDR3, the DNA is TGTGCCAGCAACGATCGGACGGGGCTAGGCGGCTACACCTTC. Translating gives CASNDRTGLGGYTF. The chain has TRBV12-3 or TRBV12-4 and TRBJ1-2; TRBD1 is a possible D gene (5 bases). The CDR3 totals 14 residues. Trimming took off 7 bases at V and 8 bases at J, with 20 bases between the two ends.

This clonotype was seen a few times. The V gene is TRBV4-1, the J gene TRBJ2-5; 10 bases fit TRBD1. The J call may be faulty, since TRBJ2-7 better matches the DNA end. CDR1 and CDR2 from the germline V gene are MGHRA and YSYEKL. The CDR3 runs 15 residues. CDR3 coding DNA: TGCGCCAGCAGCCAACGGACAGGGGGTATCTACGAGCAGTACTTC. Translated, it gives CASSQRTGGIYEQYF.

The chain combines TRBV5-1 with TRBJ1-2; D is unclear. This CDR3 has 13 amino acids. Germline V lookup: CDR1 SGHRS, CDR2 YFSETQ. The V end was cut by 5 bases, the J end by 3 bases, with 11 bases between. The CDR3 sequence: CASRRRSYYGYTF. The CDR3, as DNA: TGCGCCAGCAGACGCAGGAGCTACTATGGCTACACCTTC.

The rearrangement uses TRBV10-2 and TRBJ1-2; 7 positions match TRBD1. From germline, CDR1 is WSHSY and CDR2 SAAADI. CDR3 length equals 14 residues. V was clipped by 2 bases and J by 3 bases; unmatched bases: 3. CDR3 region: CASSERGPDYGYTF. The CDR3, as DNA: TGCGCCAGCAGTGAGAGGGGGCCCGACTATGGCTACACCTTC.

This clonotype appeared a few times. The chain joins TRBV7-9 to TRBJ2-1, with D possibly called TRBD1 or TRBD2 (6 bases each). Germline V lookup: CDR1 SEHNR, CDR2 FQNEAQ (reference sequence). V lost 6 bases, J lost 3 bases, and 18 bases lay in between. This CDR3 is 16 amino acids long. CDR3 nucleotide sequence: TGTGCCAGCAGTTCTAGCGTGGGGGGCGTCTACAATGAGCAGTTCTTC. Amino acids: CASSSSVGGVYNEQFF.

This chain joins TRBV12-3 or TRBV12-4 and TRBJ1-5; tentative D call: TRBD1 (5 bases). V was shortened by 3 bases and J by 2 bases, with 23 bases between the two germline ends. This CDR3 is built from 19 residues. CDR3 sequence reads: CASSFSIGLGAIGNQPQHF. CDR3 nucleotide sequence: TGTGCCAGCAGTTTCTCTATTGGGTTAGGGGCAATCGGCAATCAGCCCCAGCATTTT.

The CDR3 loop reads CASSWRANYEQYF. The CDR3 nucleotides are TGTGCCAGCAGTTGGAGGGCAAATTACGAGCAGTACTTC. The V and J genes are TRBV27 and TRBJ2-7; perhaps TRBD2 as D (6 bases). The CDR3 loop spans 13 amino acids. CDR1 is MNHEY, CDR2 SMNVEV, per germline (reference sequence). V was pared by 4 bases and J by 4 bases, with 11 bases between.

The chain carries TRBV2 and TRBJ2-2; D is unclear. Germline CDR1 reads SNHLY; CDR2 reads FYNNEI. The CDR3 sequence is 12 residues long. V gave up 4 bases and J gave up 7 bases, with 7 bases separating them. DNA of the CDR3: TGTGCCAGCAGTGTCAGTCTCGGGGAGCTGTTTTTT. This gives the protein CASSVSLGELFF.

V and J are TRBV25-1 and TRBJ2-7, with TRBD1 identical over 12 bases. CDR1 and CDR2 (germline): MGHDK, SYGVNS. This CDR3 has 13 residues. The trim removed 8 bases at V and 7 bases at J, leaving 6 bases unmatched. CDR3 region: CASRGQGAREQYF. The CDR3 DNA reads TGTGCCAGCCGGGGACAGGGGGCGCGTGAGCAGTACTTC.